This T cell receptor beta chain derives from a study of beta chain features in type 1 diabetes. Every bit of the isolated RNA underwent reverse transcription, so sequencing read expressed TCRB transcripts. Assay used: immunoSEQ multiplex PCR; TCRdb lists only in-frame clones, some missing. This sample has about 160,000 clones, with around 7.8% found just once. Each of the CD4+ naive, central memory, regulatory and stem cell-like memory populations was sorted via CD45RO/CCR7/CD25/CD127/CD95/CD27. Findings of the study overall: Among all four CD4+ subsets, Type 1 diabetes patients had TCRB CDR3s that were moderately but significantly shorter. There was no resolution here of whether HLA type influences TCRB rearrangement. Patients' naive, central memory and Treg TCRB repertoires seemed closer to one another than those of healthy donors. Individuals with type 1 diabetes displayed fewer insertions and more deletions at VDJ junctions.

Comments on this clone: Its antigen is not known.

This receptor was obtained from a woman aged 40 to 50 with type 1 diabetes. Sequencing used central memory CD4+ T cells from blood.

The CDR3, as DNA: TGCAGCGTTGGAGGGAACGACAATCAGCCCCAGCATTTT. Its translation is CSVGGNDNQPQHF. V gene TRBV29-1 combines with J gene TRBJ1-5; D is uncertain. V was cut by 4 bases and J by 3 bases, with 10 bases left in between. Germline V gene data show CDR1 as SQVTM and CDR2 as ANQGSEA. This CDR3 has 13 amino acids.